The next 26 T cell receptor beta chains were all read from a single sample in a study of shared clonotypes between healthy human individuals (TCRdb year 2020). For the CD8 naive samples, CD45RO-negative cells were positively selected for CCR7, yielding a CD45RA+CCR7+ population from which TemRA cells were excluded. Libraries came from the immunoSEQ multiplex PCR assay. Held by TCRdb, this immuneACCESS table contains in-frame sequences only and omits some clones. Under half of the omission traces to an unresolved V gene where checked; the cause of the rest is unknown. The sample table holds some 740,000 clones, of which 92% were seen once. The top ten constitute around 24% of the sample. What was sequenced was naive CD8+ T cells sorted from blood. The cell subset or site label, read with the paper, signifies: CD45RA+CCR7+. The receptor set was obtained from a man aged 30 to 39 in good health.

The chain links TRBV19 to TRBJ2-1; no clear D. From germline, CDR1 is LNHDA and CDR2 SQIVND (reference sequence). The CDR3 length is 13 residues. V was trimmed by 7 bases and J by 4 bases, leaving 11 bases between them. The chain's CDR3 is CASTSWEYNEQFF. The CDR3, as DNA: TGTGCCAGTACTAGTTGGGAATACAATGAGCAGTTCTTC. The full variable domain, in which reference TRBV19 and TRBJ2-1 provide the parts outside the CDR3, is DGGITQSPKYLFRKEGQNVTLSCEQNLNHDAMYWYRQDPGQGLRLIYYSQIVNDFQKGDIAEGYSVSREKKESFPLTVTSAQKNPTAFYLCASTSWEYNEQFFGPGTRLTVL.

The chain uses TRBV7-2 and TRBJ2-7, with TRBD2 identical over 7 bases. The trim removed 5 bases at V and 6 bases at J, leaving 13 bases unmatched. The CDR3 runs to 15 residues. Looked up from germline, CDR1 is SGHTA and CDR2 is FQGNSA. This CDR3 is CASSPTLELAREQYF. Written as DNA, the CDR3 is TGTGCCAGCAGCCCCACCCTCGAACTAGCGCGCGAGCAGTACTTC.

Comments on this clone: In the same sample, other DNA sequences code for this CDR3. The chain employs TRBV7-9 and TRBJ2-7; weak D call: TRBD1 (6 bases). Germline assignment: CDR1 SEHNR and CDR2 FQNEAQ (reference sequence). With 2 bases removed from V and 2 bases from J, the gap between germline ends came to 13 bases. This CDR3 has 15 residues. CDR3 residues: CASSLKDRPTYEQYF. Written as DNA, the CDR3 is TGTGCCAGCAGCTTAAAGGACAGACCAACCTACGAGCAGTACTTC.

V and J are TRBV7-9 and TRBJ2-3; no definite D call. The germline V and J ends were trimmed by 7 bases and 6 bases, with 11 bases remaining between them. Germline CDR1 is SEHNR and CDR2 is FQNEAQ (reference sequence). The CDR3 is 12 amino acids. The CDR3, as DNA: TGTGCCAGCAACTACCAGACGGATACGCAGTATTTT. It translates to CASNYQTDTQYF.

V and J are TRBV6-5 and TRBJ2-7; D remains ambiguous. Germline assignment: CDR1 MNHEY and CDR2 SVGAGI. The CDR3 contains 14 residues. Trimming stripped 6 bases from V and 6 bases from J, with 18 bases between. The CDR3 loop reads CASSSPAALGEQYF. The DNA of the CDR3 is TGTGCCAGCAGCTCCCCGGCAGCGCTCGGCGAGCAGTACTTC.

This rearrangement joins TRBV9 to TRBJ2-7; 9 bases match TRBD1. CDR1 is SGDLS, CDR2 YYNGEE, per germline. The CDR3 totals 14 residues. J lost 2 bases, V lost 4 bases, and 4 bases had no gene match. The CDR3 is CASSPGQGPYEQYF. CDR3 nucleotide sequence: TGTGCCAGCAGCCCCGGACAGGGGCCCTACGAGCAGTACTTC.

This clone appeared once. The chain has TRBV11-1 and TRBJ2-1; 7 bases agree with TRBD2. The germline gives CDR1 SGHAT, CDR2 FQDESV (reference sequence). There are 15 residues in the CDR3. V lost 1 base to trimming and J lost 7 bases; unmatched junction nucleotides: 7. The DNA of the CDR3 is TGTGCCAGCAGCTTAGGGACCTTGGGGGGGAATGAGCAGTTCTTC. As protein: CASSLGTLGGNEQFF.

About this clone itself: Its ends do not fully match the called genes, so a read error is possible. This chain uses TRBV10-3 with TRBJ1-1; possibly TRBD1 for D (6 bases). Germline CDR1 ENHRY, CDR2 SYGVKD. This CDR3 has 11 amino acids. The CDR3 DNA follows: TGCCAATCGTCAGGGGTTTCTGAAGCTTTCTTT. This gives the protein CQSSGVSEAFF.

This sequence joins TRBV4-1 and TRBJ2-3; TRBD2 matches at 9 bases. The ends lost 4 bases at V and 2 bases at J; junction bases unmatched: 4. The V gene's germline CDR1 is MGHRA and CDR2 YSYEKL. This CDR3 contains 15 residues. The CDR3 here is CASSRLAGVTDTQYF. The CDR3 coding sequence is TGCGCCAGCAGCCGCTTAGCGGGAGTCACAGATACGCAGTATTTT.

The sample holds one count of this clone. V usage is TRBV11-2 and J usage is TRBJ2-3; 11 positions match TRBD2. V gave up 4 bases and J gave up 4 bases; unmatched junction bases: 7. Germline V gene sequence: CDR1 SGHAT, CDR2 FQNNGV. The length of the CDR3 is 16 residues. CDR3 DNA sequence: TGTGCCAGCAGCTATCTAGCGGGAGGAAGGGCAGATACGCAGTATTTT. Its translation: CASSYLAGGRADTQYF.

The CDR3 DNA sequence: TGTGCCAGTAGTATACCCCCCGGACTAGCGGGTTACAATGAGCAGTTCTTC. This gives the protein CASSIPPGLAGYNEQFF. This rearrangement joins TRBV19 to TRBJ2-1; the match to TRBD2 covers 11 bases. Germline values: CDR1 LNHDA, CDR2 SQIVND (reference sequence). The CDR3 extends over 17 amino acids. Unmatched junction bases numbered 7, after V lost 2 bases and J lost 4 bases.

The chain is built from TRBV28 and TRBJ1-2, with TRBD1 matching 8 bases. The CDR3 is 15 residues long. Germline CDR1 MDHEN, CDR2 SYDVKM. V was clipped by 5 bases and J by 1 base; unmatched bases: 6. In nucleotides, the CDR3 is TGTGCCAGCAGTAACTTAGGACAGGGTAACTATGGCTACACCTTC. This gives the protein CASSNLGQGNYGYTF.

This chain's CDR3 is CASSFGLTDYTGELFF. CDR3 coding DNA: TGTGCCAGCAGCTTCGGCCTGACAGACTACACCGGGGAGCTGTTTTTT. This sequence joins TRBV11-2 and TRBJ2-2; tentatively, D is TRBD1 (5 bases). Trimming pared 3 bases from V and 3 bases from J, leaving 14 bases between. CDR1 and CDR2 from the germline V gene are SGHAT and FQNNGV. CDR3 size: 16 residues.

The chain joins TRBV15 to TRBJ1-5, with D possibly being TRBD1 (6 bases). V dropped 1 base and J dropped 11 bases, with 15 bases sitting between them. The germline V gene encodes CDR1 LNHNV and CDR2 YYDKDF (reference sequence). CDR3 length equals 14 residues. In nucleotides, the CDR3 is TGTGCCACCAGCAGAGCCAGGGGAGGTGGGGCCCAGCATTTT. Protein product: CATSRARGGGAQHF.

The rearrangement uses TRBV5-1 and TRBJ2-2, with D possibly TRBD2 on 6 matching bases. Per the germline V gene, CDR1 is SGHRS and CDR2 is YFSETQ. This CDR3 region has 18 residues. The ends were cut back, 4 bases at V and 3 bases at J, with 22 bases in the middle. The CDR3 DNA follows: TGCGCCAGCAGCGTCTTCGGGGGAGCAAGCCCGGACACCGGGGAGCTGTTTTTT. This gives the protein CASSVFGGASPDTGELFF. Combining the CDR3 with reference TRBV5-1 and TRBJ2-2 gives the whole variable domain KAGVTQTPRYLIKTRGQQVTLSCSPISGHRSVSWYQQTPGQGLQFLFEYFSETQRNKGNFPGRFSGRQFSNSRSEMNVSTLELGDSALYLCASSVFGGASPDTGELFFGEGSRLTVL.

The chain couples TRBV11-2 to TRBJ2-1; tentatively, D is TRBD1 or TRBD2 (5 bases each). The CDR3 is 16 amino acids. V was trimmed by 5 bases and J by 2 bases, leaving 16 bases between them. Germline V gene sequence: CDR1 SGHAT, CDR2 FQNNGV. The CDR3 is CASSLGEGQPYNEQFF. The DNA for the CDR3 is TGTGCCAGCAGCCTCGGAGAGGGGCAGCCCTACAATGAGCAGTTCTTC.

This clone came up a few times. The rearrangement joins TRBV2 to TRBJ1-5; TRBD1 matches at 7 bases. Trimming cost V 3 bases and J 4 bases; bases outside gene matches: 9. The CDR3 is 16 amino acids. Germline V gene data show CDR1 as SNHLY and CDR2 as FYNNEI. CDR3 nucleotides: TGTGCCAGCAGTGAGGGACTCGGGACAGATAATCAGCCCCAGCATTTT. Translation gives CASSEGLGTDNQPQHF.

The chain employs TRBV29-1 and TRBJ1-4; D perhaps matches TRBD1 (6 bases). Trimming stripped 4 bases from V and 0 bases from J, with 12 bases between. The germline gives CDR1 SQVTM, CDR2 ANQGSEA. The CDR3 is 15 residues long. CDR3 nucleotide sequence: TGCAGCGTTGTAACAGGGTGGTCAACTAATGAAAAACTGTTTTTT. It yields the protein CSVVTGWSTNEKLFF.

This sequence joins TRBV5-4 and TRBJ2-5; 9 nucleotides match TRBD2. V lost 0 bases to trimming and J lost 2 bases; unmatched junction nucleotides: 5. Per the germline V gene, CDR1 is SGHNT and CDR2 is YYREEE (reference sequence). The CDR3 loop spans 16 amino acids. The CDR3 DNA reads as TGTGCCAGCAGCTTGGTTGTTAGCGGGAGTCAAGAGACCCAGTACTTC. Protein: CASSLVVSGSQETQYF.

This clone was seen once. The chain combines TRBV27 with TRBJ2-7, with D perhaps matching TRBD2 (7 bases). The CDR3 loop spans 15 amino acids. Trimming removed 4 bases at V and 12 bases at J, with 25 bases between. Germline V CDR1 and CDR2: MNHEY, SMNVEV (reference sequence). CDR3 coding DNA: TGTGCCAGCAGTTCCTCTGGGGGGGCTACCGGCCTCCTGTACTTC. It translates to CASSSSGGATGLLYF.

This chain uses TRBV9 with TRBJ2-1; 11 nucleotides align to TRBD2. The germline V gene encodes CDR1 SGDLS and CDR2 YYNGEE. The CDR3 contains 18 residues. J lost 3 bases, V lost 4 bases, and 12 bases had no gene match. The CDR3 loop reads CASSLEVGLAGGYNEQFF. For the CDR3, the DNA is TGTGCCAGCAGCCTAGAAGTGGGGCTAGCGGGAGGCTACAATGAGCAGTTCTTC. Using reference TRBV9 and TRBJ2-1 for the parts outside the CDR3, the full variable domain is DSGVTQTPKHLITATGQRVTLRCSPRSGDLSVYWYQQSLDQGLQFLIQYYNGEERAKGNILERFSAQQFPDLHSELNLSSLELGDSALYFCASSLEVGLAGGYNEQFFGPGTRLTVL.

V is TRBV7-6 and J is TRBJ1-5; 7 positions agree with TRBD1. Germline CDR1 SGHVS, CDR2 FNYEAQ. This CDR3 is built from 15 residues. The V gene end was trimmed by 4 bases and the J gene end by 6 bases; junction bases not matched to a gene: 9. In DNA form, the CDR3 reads TGTGCCAGCAGCTCAGCACAGGGGTTCGGTCAGCCCCAGCATTTT. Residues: CASSSAQGFGQPQHF.

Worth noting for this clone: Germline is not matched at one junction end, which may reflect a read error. CDR3 loop: CASSLSLGAEGLPDMQYF. In DNA, the CDR3 is TGTGCCAGCTCACTCTCTTTGGGCGCTGAGGGGCTTCCAGATATGCAGTATTTT. This chain uses TRBV18 with TRBJ2-3; D tentatively reads TRBD1 or TRBD2 (5 bases each). This CDR3 spans 18 amino acids. In germline, CDR1 is KGHSH, CDR2 LQKENI.

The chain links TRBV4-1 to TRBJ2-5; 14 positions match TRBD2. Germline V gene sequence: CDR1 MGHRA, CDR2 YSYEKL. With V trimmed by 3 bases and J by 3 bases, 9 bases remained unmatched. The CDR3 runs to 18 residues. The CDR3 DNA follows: TGCGCCAGCAGCCAGATCCCGATGACTAGCGGGAGGGAAGAGACCCAGTACTTC. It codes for CASSQIPMTSGREETQYF.

The CDR3 reads CASSEHRAGANVLTF. The CDR3 nucleotides are TGTGCCAGCAGCGAACACAGGGCTGGGGCCAACGTCCTGACTTTC. The chain couples TRBV7-9 to TRBJ2-6, with D possibly matching TRBD1 (6 bases). The CDR3 runs to 15 residues. V gave up 5 bases and J gave up 2 bases, with 10 bases separating them. Germline lookup yields CDR1 SEHNR and CDR2 FQNEAQ (reference sequence).

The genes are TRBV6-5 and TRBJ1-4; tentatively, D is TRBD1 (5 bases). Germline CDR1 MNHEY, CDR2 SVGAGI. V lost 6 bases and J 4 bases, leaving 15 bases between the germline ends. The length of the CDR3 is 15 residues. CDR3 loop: CASRPWGGDNEKLFF. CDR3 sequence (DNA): TGTGCCAGCAGGCCTTGGGGCGGGGATAATGAAAAACTGTTTTTT.